This is a list of T cell receptor beta chains from one sample in a study of blood T cell repertoires in COVID-19. Some clones are missing from TCRdb's copy, which holds only in-frame ones; the method was immunoSEQ multiplex PCR. This sample has 300,000 to 450,000 clones, with 81% found just once. Source material: peripheral blood. Receptor source: a human donor with acute or convalescent COVID-19. The donor label of this sample is uncertain. CDR3s include the opening cysteine and the closing phenylalanine or tryptophan. The D gene is left open where the match is weak. Rows may omit the clone size; those that give it use once, few, many or a size class.

.,TRBV2,.,TRBJ1-5,TGTGCCAGTAAGCCAAATAGCAATCAGCCCCAGCATTTT,CASKPNSNQPQHF
TRBD1,TRBV6-5,.,TRBJ2-7,TGTGCCAGCAGTTACAGGACAGGTACCTACGAGCAGTACTTC,CASSYRTGTYEQYF
.,TRBV5-1,.,TRBJ2-3,TGCGCCAGCTCCCGGACGGGACAAACCACAGATACGCAGTATTTT,CASSRTGQTTDTQYF
TRBD1,TRBV7-8,.,TRBJ1-2,TGTGCCAGCAGCCCGCCCCGTGACAGGGTCCTTTATGGCTACACCTTC,CASSPPRDRVLYGYTF
.,TRBV19,.,TRBJ1-2,TGTGCCAGTCTTGGACTCAGCGATAACTATGGCTACACCTTC,CASLGLSDNYGYTF
TRBD1,TRBV7-9,.,TRBJ1-4,TGTGCCAGCAGCACCGGGACAGGGCAGCATGAAAAACTGTTTTTT,CASSTGTGQHEKLFF
.,TRBV4-1,.,TRBJ1-2,TGCGCCAGCAGCCTCCGGGACAAGGAGGTTTATGGCTACACCTTC,CASSLRDKEVYGYTF
.,TRBV2,few,TRBJ1-5,TGTGCCAGCAGTTCGGAACCGAGGGCCAATCAGCCCCAGCATTTT,CASSSEPRANQPQHF
TRBD1,TRBV19,few,TRBJ1-1,TGTGCCAGTAGGGGAACAGGGGACACTGAAGCTTTCTTT,CASRGTGDTEAFF
.,TRBV15,.,TRBJ1-4,TGTGCCACCAGCTCCAGACCACCACGGGTTAATGAAAAACTGTTTTTT,CATSSRPPRVNEKLFF
TRBD1,TRBV30,.,TRBJ2-7,TGTGCCTGGACCAGTAAGGGACAGGGGTACCACGAGCAGTACTTC,CAWTSKGQGYHEQYF
TRBD2,TRBV10-3,many,TRBJ2-5,TGTGCCATCAGCCATAGCGGGAGGGAGGAGACCCAGTACTTC,CAISHSGREETQYF
.,TRBV28,.,TRBJ2-3,TGTGCCAGCACCTTGGGGGGTAGCACAGATACGCAGTATTTT,CASTLGGSTDTQYF
.,TRBV7-9,.,TRBJ1-5,TGTGCCAGCAGCTCCCGAACTACTGCGCCCCAGCATTTT,CASSSRTTAPQHF
.,TRBV7-9,.,TRBJ2-1,TGTGCCAGCACCCCCGATGGGAGGCCCTACAATGAGCAGTTCTTC,CASTPDGRPYNEQFF
TRBD1,TRBV7-2,once,TRBJ1-1,TGTGCCAGCAGCCAGACAGGGGGGTTCGCTGAAGCTTTCTTT,CASSQTGGFAEAFF
.,TRBV30,.,TRBJ1-5,TGTGCCTGGAGTGCCAACTCGGCCCAGCATTTT,CAWSANSAQHF
.,TRBV4-1,.,TRBJ1-1,TGCGCCAGCAGCCTAGATAGGAACACTGAAGCTTTCTTT,CASSLDRNTEAFF
.,TRBV28,once,TRBJ1-5,TGTGCCAGCAGTTTATACTTGACAGGCCTCAATCAGCCCCAGCATTTT,CASSLYLTGLNQPQHF
.,TRBV6-1,many,TRBJ2-2,TGTGCCAGCAGTGAATGGCAGGACACCGGGGAGCTGTTTTTT,CASSEWQDTGELFF
.,TRBV29-1,.,TRBJ2-3,TGCAGCGTTGAAGGACGACTAGTCCCAGATACGCAGTATTTT,CSVEGRLVPDTQYF
TRBD2,TRBV11-2,.,TRBJ2-2,TGTGCCAGCAGCTCCCTCCGGGAGGGGGCCGGGGAGCTGTTTTTT,CASSSLREGAGELFF
.,TRBV3-1/TRBV3-2,.,TRBJ1-3,TGTGCCAGCAGCCGAGAATCTTCTGGCGGAAACACCATATATTTT,CASSRESSGGNTIYF
TRBD1,TRBV28,few,TRBJ1-1,TGTGCCAGCAGGTTGGGACAGGGGGCTTTCTTT,CASRLGQGAFF
.,TRBV11-3,.,TRBJ2-7,TGTGCCAGCAGCTTAGGGGCGGGATTAGGCGAGCAGTACTTC,CASSLGAGLGEQYF
.,TRBV25-1,.,TRBJ1-4,TGTGCCAGCAGAAAAACTAGTAATGAAAAACTGTTTTTT,CASRKTSNEKLFF
.,TRBV18,.,TRBJ1-2,TGTGCCAGCTCACCGGGACATTCGGCATATGGCTACACCTTC,CASSPGHSAYGYTF
.,TRBV30,.,TRBJ1-1,TGTGCCTGGAGGATGCTGGGCCAGCTAGAAGCTTTCTTT,CAWRMLGQLEAFF
.,TRBV6-5,.,TRBJ2-6,TGTGCCAGCATTCGAGGGGGCTCTGGGGCCAACGTCCTGACTTTC,CASIRGGSGANVLTF
TRBD2,TRBV18,.,TRBJ2-2,TGTGCCAGCTCACCGACTAGCGGGCCCAGGAATGCCGGGGAGCTGTTTTTT,CASSPTSGPRNAGELFF
.,TRBV19,.,TRBJ1-5,TGTGCCAGTAGTATAGGGGGGGCGGGGGGACAGCCCCAGCATTTT,CASSIGGAGGQPQHF
.,TRBV28,.,TRBJ1-2,TGTGCCAGCAGTCCAATGGCGGAATATGGCTACACCTTC,CASSPMAEYGYTF
.,TRBV25-1,few,TRBJ1-1,TGTGCCAGCCAACCAGGAGGGGCGGTGGTGAACACTGAAGCTTTCTTT,CASQPGGAVVNTEAFF
TRBD1,TRBV5-1,.,TRBJ1-6,TGCGCCAGCAGCCCGGACGGGACAGGAACCCTCCACTTT,CASSPDGTGTLHF
.,TRBV28,.,TRBJ1-2,TGTGCCAGCAGTTTGTCAGGGAACTATGGCTACACCTTC,CASSLSGNYGYTF
TRBD2,TRBV6-5,.,TRBJ2-7,TGTGCCAGCAGTTCTACGGGAGGGCCGAACGAGCAGTACTTC,CASSSTGGPNEQYF
TRBD2,TRBV11-2,.,TRBJ2-7,TGTGCCAGCAGCTTAGAGGGCGCTAGCGGGAGTGACGAGCAGTACTTC,CASSLEGASGSDEQYF
TRBD1,TRBV12-5,once,TRBJ2-1,TGTGCTAGTGGTTTGGCCGGGACAGGGAGGATCAATGAGCAGTTCTTC,CASGLAGTGRINEQFF
TRBD1,TRBV9,.,TRBJ1-2,TGTGCCAGCAGCGCAATTCCGGGACAGGGTAGGGGCTACACCTTC,CASSAIPGQGRGYTF
TRBD1,TRBV6-5,.,TRBJ2-3,TGTGCCAGCAGGGACGACAGGGGATTCACAGATACGCAGTATTTT,CASRDDRGFTDTQYF
TRBD2,TRBV19,.,TRBJ2-1,TGTGCCACCTCTTGGACTAGCGGGGTTAATGAGCAGTTCTTC,CATSWTSGVNEQFF
.,TRBV19,few,TRBJ1-6,TGTGCCAGTAGTATTGGACAGTATAATTCACCCCTCCACTTT,CASSIGQYNSPLHF
TRBD1,TRBV7-8,.,TRBJ2-7,TGTGCCAGCAGCCAAGGACAGGGGGCTTGGGAGCAGTACTTC,CASSQGQGAWEQYF
.,TRBV6-5,.,TRBJ2-2,TGTGCCAGCAGTTACTCGAGGACTACTAACACCGGGGAGCTGTTTTTT,CASSYSRTTNTGELFF
TRBD2,TRBV5-1,.,TRBJ2-1,TGCGCCAGCAGCCTCCCTACGGGGGGATTACACAATGAGCAGTTCTTC,CASSLPTGGLHNEQFF
.,TRBV21-1,.,TRBJ1-2,TGTGCCAGCAGCCCCACGGGACAGGGTGATGGCTACACCTTC,CASSPTGQGDGYTF
.,TRBV29-1,.,TRBJ2-2,TGCAGCGCCAGGGGACCGAACACCGGGGAGCTGTTTTTT,CSARGPNTGELFF
.,TRBV11-2,.,TRBJ1-2,TGTGCCAGCAGCTTATCCGGCAGGGCGGGGGGCTACACCTTC,CASSLSGRAGGYTF
.,TRBV27,few,TRBJ2-2,TGTGCCAGCAGTTTAGGGGGGGGCCCTACGAACACCGGGGAGCTGTTTTTT,CASSLGGGPTNTGELFF
.,TRBV30,.,TRBJ2-6,TGTGCCTGGAGGGGTGGGGCCAGCTCTGGGGCCAACGTCCTGACTTTC,CAWRGGASSGANVLTF
TRBD2,TRBV18,.,TRBJ2-5,TGTGCCAGCTCACCCAGGGGACTAGCGGGAGAGACCCAGTACTTC,CASSPRGLAGETQYF
TRBD2,TRBV5-6,.,TRBJ2-3,TGTGCCAGCAGCTTGGTTCGGGGAGGGGCAGATACGCAGTATTTT,CASSLVRGGADTQYF
TRBD1,TRBV24-1,.,TRBJ2-7,TGTGCCACCAGTGATTCCCGACGGCGGAGGGGGACAGGCTTCTACGAGCAGTACTTC,CATSDSRRRRGTGFYEQYF
TRBD1,TRBV28,.,TRBJ1-4,TGTGCCAGCAGTTTGCCGACAGGGGTGGAAAAACTGTTTTTT,CASSLPTGVEKLFF
.,TRBV7-7,.,TRBJ2-2,TGTGCCAGCAGCTCAACGAGGGGACTGAACACCGGGGAGCTGTTTTTT,CASSSTRGLNTGELFF
.,TRBV5-5,.,TRBJ1-2,TGTGCCAGCAGCTTGTTCGTTGCCGTGGGGGACTTGGACTATGGCTACACCTTC,CASSLFVAVGDLDYGYTF
.,TRBV6-6,.,TRBJ1-1,TGTGCCAGCAGCAAAGGGGGTCCCACTGAAGCTTTCTTT,CASSKGGPTEAFF